This is a list of T cell receptor beta chains from one sample in a study of early T cells in non-severe SARS-CoV-2 infection. TCRdb reprocessed the 5' RACE reads with MiXCR, giving one entry per CDR3 protein. The sample lists 35,000 to 50,000 distinct CDR3 sequences, about 25% occurring once. The specimen was whole blood, collected at baseline. The source of these receptors is an adult who was a healthcare worker with PCR-confirmed SARS-CoV-2 infection or an uninfected control (not recorded which). The CDR3 runs from the conserved cysteine through the conserved F or W. Each record gives: V gene, CDR3 length, J gene, D gene, clone size, CDR3 protein, CDR3 DNA. The D gene is left open where the match is weak. Only part of the rows carry a size: once, few, many, or a class if the clone is expanded.

V gene: TRBV29-1
CDR3 length: 12
J gene: TRBJ1-4
D gene: .
clone size: once
CDR3 protein: CSVAQGNEKLFF
CDR3 DNA: TGCAGCGTTGCGCAGGGGAATGAAAAACTGTTTTTT

V gene: TRBV3-1
CDR3 length: 13
J gene: TRBJ2-7
D gene: .
clone size: .
CDR3 protein: CASSRTQGYEQYF
CDR3 DNA: TGTGCCAGCAGCCGAACACAGGGATACGAGCAGTACTTC

V gene: TRBV6-6
CDR3 length: 14
J gene: TRBJ2-7
D gene: .
clone size: .
CDR3 protein: CASSYSRSSYEQYF
CDR3 DNA: TGTGCCAGCAGTTACAGCCGCAGCTCCTACGAGCAGTACTTC

V gene: TRBV2
CDR3 length: 10
J gene: TRBJ1-2
D gene: .
clone size: .
CDR3 protein: CASSMNGYTF
CDR3 DNA: TGTGCCAGCAGTATGAACGGCTACACCTTC

V gene: TRBV19
CDR3 length: 14
J gene: TRBJ2-5
D gene: .
clone size: .
CDR3 protein: CASSGGSRRGTQYF
CDR3 DNA: TGTGCCAGTAGTGGAGGTTCGCGTAGAGGGACCCAGTACTTC

V gene: TRBV14
CDR3 length: 17
J gene: TRBJ2-1
D gene: .
clone size: .
CDR3 protein: CASSQVLAGLSYNEQFF
CDR3 DNA: TGTGCCAGCAGCCAAGTGCTCGCGGGGCTGTCCTACAATGAGCAGTTCTTC

V gene: TRBV11-2
CDR3 length: 14
J gene: TRBJ2-7
D gene: .
clone size: few
CDR3 protein: CASSLAATGDEQYF
CDR3 DNA: TGTGCCAGCAGCTTAGCGGCGACGGGCGATGAGCAGTACTTC

V gene: TRBV7-8
CDR3 length: 12
J gene: TRBJ2-1
D gene: .
clone size: .
CDR3 protein: CASSLANNEQFF
CDR3 DNA: TGTGCCAGCAGCTTAGCCAACAATGAGCAGTTCTTC

V gene: TRBV19
CDR3 length: 15
J gene: TRBJ2-3
D gene: .
clone size: few
CDR3 protein: CASSSGGGRTDTQYF
CDR3 DNA: TGTGCCAGTAGTAGCGGTGGCGGTCGCACAGATACGCAGTATTTT

V gene: TRBV20-1
CDR3 length: 14
J gene: TRBJ2-7
D gene: TRBD1
clone size: few
CDR3 protein: CSAGEGTARNEQYF
CDR3 DNA: TGCAGTGCTGGCGAAGGGACAGCAAGGAACGAGCAGTACTTC

V gene: TRBV11-2
CDR3 length: 16
J gene: TRBJ2-2
D gene: .
clone size: few
CDR3 protein: CASSQEAAADTGELFF
CDR3 DNA: TGTGCCAGCAGCCAAGAAGCGGCCGCGGACACCGGGGAGCTGTTTTTT

V gene: TRBV3-1
CDR3 length: 15
J gene: TRBJ2-7
D gene: .
clone size: .
CDR3 protein: CASSQTGRSPYEQYF
CDR3 DNA: TGTGCCAGCAGCCAGACAGGGAGGTCCCCCTACGAGCAGTACTTC

V gene: TRBV4-1
CDR3 length: 14
J gene: TRBJ1-1
D gene: .
clone size: many
CDR3 protein: CASRNPRMGTEAFF
CDR3 DNA: TGCGCCAGCAGGAACCCGAGGATGGGAACTGAAGCTTTCTTT

V gene: TRBV4-3
CDR3 length: 16
J gene: TRBJ1-1
D gene: .
clone size: .
CDR3 protein: CASSQSLGAPNTEAFF
CDR3 DNA: TGCGCCAGCAGCCAATCTTTGGGGGCGCCGAACACTGAAGCTTTCTTT

V gene: TRBV10-3
CDR3 length: 14
J gene: TRBJ1-1
D gene: .
clone size: .
CDR3 protein: CAISGRAGSTEAFF
CDR3 DNA: TGTGCCATCAGTGGCCGGGCAGGGAGCACTGAAGCTTTCTTT

V gene: TRBV2
CDR3 length: 13
J gene: TRBJ1-1
D gene: .
clone size: few
CDR3 protein: CASSAGQNTEAFF
CDR3 DNA: TGTGCCAGCAGTGCGGGACAGAACACTGAAGCTTTCTTT

V gene: TRBV6-2/TRBV6-3
CDR3 length: 14
J gene: TRBJ1-5
D gene: .
clone size: few
CDR3 protein: CASSVTGSNQPQHF
CDR3 DNA: TGTGCCAGCAGCGTGACAGGCAGCAATCAGCCCCAGCATTTT

V gene: TRBV7-9
CDR3 length: 15
J gene: TRBJ2-3
D gene: .
clone size: .
CDR3 protein: CASSPGEEEEDTQYF
CDR3 DNA: TGTGCCAGCAGCCCGGGGGAGGAAGAAGAGGATACGCAGTATTTT

V gene: TRBV4-3
CDR3 length: 15
J gene: TRBJ1-1
D gene: .
clone size: .
CDR3 protein: CASSHGGEWNTEAFF
CDR3 DNA: TGCGCCAGCAGCCACGGGGGGGAGTGGAACACTGAAGCTTTCTTT

V gene: TRBV20-1
CDR3 length: 16
J gene: TRBJ2-1
D gene: TRBD2
clone size: .
CDR3 protein: CSARDATSGANNEQFF
CDR3 DNA: TGCAGTGCTAGAGACGCGACTAGCGGGGCGAACAATGAGCAGTTCTTC

V gene: TRBV7-9
CDR3 length: 12
J gene: TRBJ2-2
D gene: .
clone size: few
CDR3 protein: CASSLVTGELFF
CDR3 DNA: TGTGCCAGCAGCTTAGTTACCGGGGAGCTGTTTTTT

V gene: TRBV7-2
CDR3 length: 14
J gene: TRBJ1-2
D gene: .
clone size: .
CDR3 protein: CASSLSTASYGYTF
CDR3 DNA: TGTGCCAGCAGCTTAAGTACCGCCAGCTATGGCTACACCTTC

V gene: TRBV20-1
CDR3 length: 16
J gene: TRBJ2-7
D gene: TRBD2
clone size: .
CDR3 protein: CSARAPRSGGFDEQYF
CDR3 DNA: TGCAGTGCTAGAGCCCCGAGGAGCGGGGGGTTTGACGAGCAGTACTTC

V gene: TRBV30
CDR3 length: 15
J gene: TRBJ1-2
D gene: .
clone size: .
CDR3 protein: CAWREGRRAGYGYTF
CDR3 DNA: TGTGCCTGGAGGGAGGGACGCAGGGCAGGCTATGGCTACACCTTC

V gene: TRBV10-1
CDR3 length: 14
J gene: TRBJ1-3
D gene: .
clone size: .
CDR3 protein: CASGPGGSGNTIYF
CDR3 DNA: TGCGCCAGCGGCCCGGGGGGCTCTGGAAACACCATATATTTT

V gene: TRBV5-6
CDR3 length: 11
J gene: TRBJ2-3
D gene: .
clone size: .
CDR3 protein: CASSVRGVEYF
CDR3 DNA: TGTGCCAGCAGCGTAAGGGGAGTCGAGTATTTT

V gene: TRBV6-2/TRBV6-3
CDR3 length: 14
J gene: TRBJ1-2
D gene: .
clone size: few
CDR3 protein: CASSFSVRHYGYTF
CDR3 DNA: TGTGCCAGCAGTTTCTCCGTAAGGCACTATGGCTACACCTTC

V gene: TRBV4-1
CDR3 length: 16
J gene: TRBJ2-6
D gene: .
clone size: .
CDR3 protein: CASSHGRLSGANVLTF
CDR3 DNA: TGCGCCAGCAGCCACGGACGCCTCTCTGGGGCCAACGTCCTGACTTTC

V gene: TRBV20-1
CDR3 length: 12
J gene: TRBJ2-4
D gene: TRBD1
clone size: few
CDR3 protein: CSARQGVNIQYF
CDR3 DNA: TGCAGTGCGCGACAGGGGGTGAACATTCAGTACTTC

V gene: TRBV7-9
CDR3 length: 18
J gene: TRBJ2-1
D gene: TRBD2
clone size: many
CDR3 protein: CASSLDEQRGYLWNEQFF
CDR3 DNA: TGTGCCAGCAGCTTAGACGAACAGCGGGGGTACCTTTGGAATGAGCAGTTCTTC

V gene: TRBV25-1
CDR3 length: 12
J gene: TRBJ2-7
D gene: .
clone size: .
CDR3 protein: CASSASGYEQYF
CDR3 DNA: TGTGCCAGCAGTGCCAGCGGCTACGAGCAGTACTTC

V gene: TRBV3-1
CDR3 length: 18
J gene: TRBJ2-1
D gene: .
clone size: .
CDR3 protein: CASSQPHVRVSAYNEQFF
CDR3 DNA: TGTGCCAGCAGCCAACCTCATGTCAGGGTTAGCGCCTACAATGAGCAGTTCTTC

V gene: TRBV7-8
CDR3 length: 15
J gene: TRBJ2-7
D gene: TRBD1
clone size: .
CDR3 protein: CASSLGQGQTYEQYF
CDR3 DNA: TGTGCCAGCAGCTTAGGACAGGGGCAAACCTACGAGCAGTACTTC

V gene: TRBV19
CDR3 length: 15
J gene: TRBJ1-6
D gene: TRBD1
clone size: once
CDR3 protein: CASSIQGQGNSPLHF
CDR3 DNA: TGTGCCAGTAGTATCCAGGGACAGGGGAATTCACCCCTCCACTTT

V gene: TRBV11-3
CDR3 length: 14
J gene: TRBJ2-7
D gene: .
clone size: .
CDR3 protein: CASSLRENPYEQYF
CDR3 DNA: TGTGCCAGCAGCCTCAGGGAAAATCCCTACGAGCAGTACTTC

V gene: TRBV7-3
CDR3 length: 13
J gene: TRBJ1-5
D gene: TRBD1
clone size: few
CDR3 protein: CASSHDRGQPQHF
CDR3 DNA: TGTGCCAGCAGCCATGACAGGGGCCAGCCCCAGCATTTT

V gene: TRBV12-3/TRBV12-4
CDR3 length: 17
J gene: TRBJ2-7
D gene: TRBD2
clone size: few
CDR3 protein: CASSLALGTSGDYEQYF
CDR3 DNA: TGTGCCAGCAGTTTAGCGCTAGGGACTAGCGGGGATTACGAGCAGTACTTC

V gene: TRBV3-1
CDR3 length: 12
J gene: TRBJ2-3
D gene: .
clone size: .
CDR3 protein: CASSQLTDTQYF
CDR3 DNA: TGTGCCAGCAGCCAACTCACAGATACGCAGTATTTT